The 21 T cell receptor beta chains given below trace back to one sample, sequenced in a study of blood T cell repertoires in COVID-19. Generated by immunoSEQ multiplex PCR, the TCRdb table keeps only in-frame clones and is missing some. The data contain a few hundred thousand clones, over 75% of them seen just once; the ten biggest clones take up under 2.5%. Sequenced input: PBMCs or T cells enriched from blood (not recorded which). Receptors were obtained from a woman aged 45 to 65 who had recovered from COVID-19.

This clone has only a few counts. V is TRBV6-5 and J is TRBJ2-3; TRBD2 aligns across 12 bases. This CDR3 has 15 residues. J was trimmed by 1 base and V by 6 bases; bases with no gene match: 2. Germline V gene lookup returns CDR1 MNHEY and CDR2 SVGAGI. The CDR3 loop is CASRRLAGGTDTQYF. DNA of the CDR3: TGTGCCAGCAGACGACTAGCGGGAGGCACAGATACGCAGTATTTT.

The chain carries TRBV7-6 and TRBJ2-3; possible D gene TRBD2, 5 bases. Looked up from germline, CDR1 is SGHVS and CDR2 is FNYEAQ. The CDR3 is made up of 15 amino acids. V dropped 2 bases and J dropped 2 bases, with 11 bases sitting between them. Here the CDR3 reads CASSLMGSSTDTQYF. The CDR3 DNA follows: TGTGCCAGCAGCTTAATGGGGAGCTCCACAGATACGCAGTATTTT.

The rearrangement links TRBV29-1 to TRBJ2-5; 9 positions agree with TRBD1. J lost 0 bases, V lost 0 bases, and 11 bases had no gene match. The germline gives CDR1 SQVTM, CDR2 ANQGSEA. The CDR3 has 18 residues. CDR3 DNA: TGCAGCGTTGAAGATGCCCGTTCGGACAGGGGCTACCAAGAGACCCAGTACTTC. It translates to CSVEDARSDRGYQETQYF.

This clone was detected only once. The J gene is TRBJ2-5, the V gene TRBV20-1; D unresolved. The CDR3 runs 12 residues. V was trimmed by 3 bases and J by 0 bases, leaving 5 bases between them. CDR1 is DFQATT and CDR2 is SNEGSKA in the germline V gene (reference sequence). As DNA, the CDR3 is TGCAGTGCTAGTCGGGACCAAGAGACCCAGTACTTC. It specifies CSASRDQETQYF.

The gene calls are TRBV28 and TRBJ2-1, with 8 positions matching TRBD2. The CDR3 loop spans 14 amino acids. V shed 3 bases, J shed 10 bases, and the junction held 8 bases outside the gene matches. CDR1 MDHEN and CDR2 SYDVKM come from the germline V gene. The CDR3 sequence: CASSFGGVSGEQFF. The CDR3 DNA sequence: TGTGCCAGCAGTTTCGGGGGGGTTAGCGGGGAGCAGTTCTTC. Supplemented by reference TRBV28 and TRBJ2-1, the full variable domain reads DVKVTQSSRYLVKRTGEKVFLECVQDMDHENMFWYRQDPGLGLRLIYFSYDVKMKEKGDIPEGYSVSREKKERFSLILESASTNQTSMYLCASSFGGVSGEQFFGPGTRLTVL.

This chain connects TRBV5-5 to TRBJ2-7, with 11 bases identical to TRBD1. The germline V gene encodes CDR1 SGHKS and CDR2 YYEKEE (reference sequence). The ends lost 7 bases at V and 5 bases at J; junction bases unmatched: 5. The CDR3 covers 13 residues. CDR3 region: CASGGQGADEQYF. CDR3 coding DNA: TGTGCCAGCGGAGGACAGGGGGCGGACGAGCAGTACTTC.

This chain connects TRBV9 to TRBJ2-1; tentative D call: TRBD2 (6 bases). The CDR3 spans 19 residues. V lost 4 bases to trimming and J lost 2 bases, with 25 bases between them. From germline, CDR1 is SGDLS and CDR2 YYNGEE. CDR3 amino acids: CASSLDGSSSYRAYNEQFF. The CDR3 bases are TGTGCCAGCAGCCTGGACGGGAGTAGCTCCTACAGAGCCTACAATGAGCAGTTCTTC.

The CDR3 is CASSVRPGLASTDTQYF. CDR3 nucleotide sequence: TGCGCCAGCAGCGTCCGGCCGGGACTAGCGTCCACAGATACGCAGTATTTT. The V and J genes are TRBV5-1 and TRBJ2-3, with 10 bases that match TRBD2. The trim removed 4 bases at V and 2 bases at J, leaving 10 bases unmatched. Germline CDR1 SGHRS, CDR2 YFSETQ. The CDR3 covers 17 residues.

This chain joins TRBV5-5 and TRBJ1-4, with TRBD1 identical over 7 bases. This CDR3 is built from 13 residues. Trimming at V came to 2 bases and at J to 6 bases, leaving 1 base not matched to a gene. Germline V gene lookup returns CDR1 SGHKS and CDR2 YYEKEE (reference sequence). This CDR3 is CASSFTGDEKLFF. The CDR3 DNA reads TGTGCCAGCAGCTTCACAGGGGATGAAAAACTGTTTTTT.

Only one count was recorded for this clone. CDR3 amino acids: CASMGQLNSPLHF. CDR3 DNA sequence: TGTGCCAGTATGGGACAGCTGAATTCACCCCTCCACTTT. The gene calls are TRBV27 and TRBJ1-6, with 7 bases lining up with TRBD1. The CDR3 has 13 amino acids. The V gene end was trimmed by 9 bases and the J gene end by 7 bases; junction bases not matched to a gene: 6. Germline-derived CDR1 and CDR2 are MNHEY and SMNVEV (reference sequence).

A few counts support this clone. The chain employs TRBV3-1 (or the pseudogene TRBV3-2) and TRBJ1-5; TRBD1 agrees at 10 bases. The V segment lost 1 base and the J segment 4 bases; nucleotides outside the gene matches: 7. CDR1 and CDR2 from the germline V gene are LGHDT and YNNKEL (reference sequence). The CDR3 runs to 17 residues. CDR3 residues: CASSQGLLGQGNQPQHF. Written as DNA, the CDR3 is TGTGCCAGCAGCCAAGGGCTCTTGGGACAGGGGAATCAGCCCCAGCATTTT.

The V and J genes are TRBV27 and TRBJ2-1, with 8 bases identical to TRBD2. The V gene end was trimmed by 3 bases and the J gene end by 4 bases; junction bases not matched to a gene: 8. CDR1 is MNHEY, CDR2 SMNVEV, per germline (reference sequence). The CDR3 length is 16 residues. CDR3 DNA sequence: TGTGCCAGCAGTTTGGTGGCTAGCGGGCCATACAATGAGCAGTTCTTC. This sequence encodes CASSLVASGPYNEQFF.

This clone appeared a few times. The chain carries TRBV6-5 and TRBJ1-1; unclear D gene. The germline CDR1 and CDR2 sequences are MNHEY and SVGAGI. Trimming removed 2 bases from V and 6 bases from J, with 13 bases in between. The CDR3 contains 14 residues. The chain's CDR3 is CASSYGGGLPEAFF. The CDR3 DNA is TGTGCCAGCAGTTACGGAGGAGGGTTACCTGAAGCTTTCTTT.

V usage is TRBV9 and J usage is TRBJ2-7; tentative D call: TRBD1 (5 bases). The CDR3 has 14 amino acids. The V gene lost 3 bases and the J gene lost 6 bases, with 16 bases spanning the gap. Germline V gene sequence: CDR1 SGDLS, CDR2 YYNGEE. CDR3 bases: TGTGCCAGCAGCGCCACTCAGGGAATAACCGAGCAGTACTTC. Protein product: CASSATQGITEQYF.

The CDR3 here is CASRRDYLGEQYF. The CDR3 DNA follows: TGTGCCAGCAGACGGGACTACCTCGGAGAGCAGTACTTC. This sequence joins TRBV12-3 or TRBV12-4 and TRBJ2-7; TRBD2 aligns across 7 bases. The J segment lost 7 bases and the V segment lost 6 bases, leaving 9 bases of the junction unmatched. The CDR3 extends over 13 amino acids.

This clone was seen repeatedly, ten times or more. This specimen includes other DNA sequences encoding the same CDR3. This chain uses TRBV6-1 with TRBJ2-1, with D possibly TRBD2 on 5 matching bases. CDR3 length: 15 residues. Trimming shortened V by 0 bases and J by 4 bases, and 10 bases separated the two germline ends. The germline CDR1 and CDR2 sequences are MNHNS and SASEGT. CDR3 loop: CASSEAGARYNEQFF. CDR3 nucleotide sequence: TGTGCCAGCAGTGAAGCGGGAGCCCGATACAATGAGCAGTTCTTC.

The chain has TRBV6-5 and TRBJ2-1, with 11 bases aligning to TRBD2. CDR1 and CDR2 (germline): MNHEY, SVGAGI. This CDR3 comprises 16 residues. Trimming took 2 bases from V and 9 from J; bases not matched to a gene: 9. The CDR3 coding sequence is TGTGCCAGCAGTTACGGGTTAGCGGGAGGGTCAGGTGAGCAGTTCTTC. Translated: CASSYGLAGGSGEQFF.

This clone occurred a few times. DNA for the CDR3: TGTGCCAGCAGCCCTACTGGACTAGCGGGAGGACATAGTGAGCAGTTCTTC. Its translation is CASSPTGLAGGHSEQFF. This chain connects TRBV9 to TRBJ2-1; 14 bases agree with TRBD2. This CDR3 spans 17 amino acids. Germline CDR1 is SGDLS and CDR2 is YYNGEE. J was trimmed by 9 bases and V by 4 bases; bases with no gene match: 12.

This clone was observed a few times. Other nucleotide sequences from this sample produce the same CDR3. The chain has TRBV11-2 and TRBJ2-7; D unresolved. This CDR3 region has 13 residues. V was shortened by 1 base and J by 3 bases, with 7 bases between the two germline ends. Germline CDR1 and CDR2: SGHAT and FQNNGV. The CDR3 DNA is TGTGCCAGCAGCTTAGGCGTTTTCTACGAGCAGTACTTC. Encoded protein: CASSLGVFYEQYF. Drawing the rest from reference TRBV11-2 and TRBJ2-7, the complete variable domain is EAGVAQSPRYKIIEKRQSVAFWCNPISGHATLYWYQQILGQGPKLLIQFQNNGVVDDSQLPKDRFSAERLKGVDSTLKIQPAKLEDSAVYLCASSLGVFYEQYFGPGTRLTVT.

DNA of the CDR3: TGTGCCAGCAGTTCTCGAGACAATGAGCAGTTCTTC. Translation gives CASSSRDNEQFF. The genes are TRBV27 and TRBJ2-1; D not certain. CDR3 length equals 12 residues. Trimming took off 4 bases at V and 5 bases at J, with 6 bases between the two ends. The germline V gene has CDR1 MNHEY and CDR2 SMNVEV (reference sequence).

The chain is built from TRBV4-1 and TRBJ2-1; D remains unclear. CDR3 length: 14 residues. Deletions cut 0 bases from V and 8 bases from J, with 11 bases between. Germline V gene data show CDR1 as MGHRA and CDR2 as YSYEKL. The CDR3 protein is CASSQDESLDEQFF. In DNA, the CDR3 is TGCGCCAGCAGCCAAGATGAGAGTCTCGATGAGCAGTTCTTC.